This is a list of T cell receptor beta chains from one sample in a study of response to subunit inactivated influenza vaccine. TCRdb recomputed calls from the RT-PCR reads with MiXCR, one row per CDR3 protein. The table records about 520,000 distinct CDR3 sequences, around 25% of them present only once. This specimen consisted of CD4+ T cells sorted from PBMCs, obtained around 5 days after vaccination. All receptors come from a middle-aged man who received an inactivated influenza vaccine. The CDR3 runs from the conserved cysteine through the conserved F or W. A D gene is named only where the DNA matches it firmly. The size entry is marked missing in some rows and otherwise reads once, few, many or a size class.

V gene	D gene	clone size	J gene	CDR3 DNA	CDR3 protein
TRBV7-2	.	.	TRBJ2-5	TGTGCCAGCAGCTTAGCAGTTTATGTAGGGGCGAGGGAGACCCAGTACTTC	CASSLAVYVGARETQYF
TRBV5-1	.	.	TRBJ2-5	TGCGCCAGCAGCAGGAACGTCGGGGAGACCCAGTACTTC	CASSRNVGETQYF
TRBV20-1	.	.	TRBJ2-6	TGCAGTGCTAGTAGGTCAAGGGCTCCGACGGACGGGCCCTCCTCTGGGGCCAACGTCCTGACTTTC	CSASRSRAPTDGPSSGANVLTF
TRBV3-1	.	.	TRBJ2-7	TGTGCCAGCACGGGGGGCCCGTACGAGCAGTACTTC	CASTGGPYEQYF
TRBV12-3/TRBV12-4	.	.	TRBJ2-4	TGTGCCAGCAGTTTGGTTCTTGGGGAAGCCAAAAACATTCAGTACTTC	CASSLVLGEAKNIQYF
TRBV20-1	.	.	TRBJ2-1	TGCAGTGCTGCCCGGGACTCTTCGTACAATGAGCAGTTCTTC	CSAARDSSYNEQFF
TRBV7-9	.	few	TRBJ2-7	TGTGCCAGCAGCTGGGGACTTTACGAGCAGTACTTC	CASSWGLYEQYF
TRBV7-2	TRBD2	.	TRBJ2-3	TGTGCCAGCAGCTTACTGGCGGGAGGTGCGACAGATACGCAGTATTTT	CASSLLAGGATDTQYF
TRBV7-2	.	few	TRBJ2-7	TGTGCCAGCAGCTTACGACAGCACGAGCAGTACTTC	CASSLRQHEQYF
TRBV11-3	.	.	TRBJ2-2	TGTGCCAGCAGCTTAGAGTGGACCGGGGAGCTGTTTTTT	CASSLEWTGELFF
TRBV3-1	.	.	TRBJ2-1	TGTGCCAGCAGCCAAGAGTTGGCCCCTTACAATGAGCAGTTCTTC	CASSQELAPYNEQFF
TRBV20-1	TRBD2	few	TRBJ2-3	TGCAGTGCTGTTATTAGCGGGAGTGATACGCAGTATTTT	CSAVISGSDTQYF
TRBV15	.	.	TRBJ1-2	TGTGCCACCAGCAGAGATACGTACGGCTACACCTTC	CATSRDTYGYTF
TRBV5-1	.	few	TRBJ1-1	TGCGCCAGCAGGTCCGGGGGAGAGAACACTGAAGCTTTCTTT	CASRSGGENTEAFF
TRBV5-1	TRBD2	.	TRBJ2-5	TGCGCCAGCAGGCCTACTCGAGCGGGAGTTCAAGAGACCCAGTACTTC	CASRPTRAGVQETQYF
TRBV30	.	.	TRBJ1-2	TGTGCCTGGATGGGCGGACGATCTAACTATGGCTACACCTTC	CAWMGGRSNYGYTF
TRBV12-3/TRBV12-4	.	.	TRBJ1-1	TGTGCCAGCAGTTTCGTGGGTGAAGCTTTCTTT	CASSFVGEAFF
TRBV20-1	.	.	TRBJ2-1	TGCAGTGCCCAAGAACGCAAGAAGGTATACAATGAGCAGTTCTTC	CSAQERKKVYNEQFF
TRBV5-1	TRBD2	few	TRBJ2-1	TGCGCCAGCGGGACCGGGACTAGCGGGAGTCGGGAGCAGTTCTTC	CASGTGTSGSREQFF
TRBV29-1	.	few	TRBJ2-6	TGCAGCGTTGAGCACGCCGGGGCCAACGTCCTGACTTTC	CSVEHAGANVLTF
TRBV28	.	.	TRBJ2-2	TGTGCCAGCAGTTTATGGCGAAACACCGGGGAGCTGTTTTTT	CASSLWRNTGELFF
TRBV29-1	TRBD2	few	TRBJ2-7	TGCAGCGTTTCTACTAGCGGGAGCTCCTACGAGCAGTACTTC	CSVSTSGSSYEQYF
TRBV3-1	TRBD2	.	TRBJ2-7	TGTGCCAGCAGCCAGGGACTAGCGGGAGTCGAGCAGTACTTC	CASSQGLAGVEQYF
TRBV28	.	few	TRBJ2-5	TGTGCCAGCAAAGCGGAGCTAGAGACCCAGTACTTC	CASKAELETQYF